This T cell receptor (beta chain) was identified during a study of blood T cell repertoires in COVID-19. Across the whole study: From the United States, Italy and Spain came samples of acute and convalescent COVID-19.

Original handling: Amplified reference gene primers provided the basis for estimating nucleated cell counts. The data were produced by immunoSEQ multiplex PCR, yet TCRdb's version contains in-frame clones alone and is incomplete. From that table come the V and J calls and clone size; the DNA was used to work out D and trimming. Of 55,000 to 85,000 clones in the sample, 88% were seen once. This receptor was identified in a human donor in a cohort sampled during active COVID-19. Sequencing was done on a sample of peripheral blood.

This chain's CDR3 is CASGLVIAGEGEQYF. CDR3 nucleotide sequence: TGTGCTAGTGGTTTGGTCATAGCGGGAGAAGGTGAGCAGTACTTC. The V gene is TRBV12-5, the J gene TRBJ2-7; 9 bases line up with TRBD2. Trimming cost V 0 bases and J 7 bases; bases outside gene matches: 7. The germline V gene encodes CDR1 LGHNT and CDR2 FRNRAP. This CDR3 has 15 residues.